These 8 T cell receptor beta chains originate from one sample sequenced in a study of CD4 and CD8 cells across lung adenocarcinoma regions. TCRdb passed the PCR reads through MiXCR, listing each CDR3 protein once. This sample yields over 15,000 distinct CDR3 sequences, of which approximately 50% are seen a single time; 30% to 40% belongs to the top ten. Source material: CD8+ T cells from the margin of a lung tumor. These TCRs come from a male donor with lung adenocarcinoma. The CD4 and CD8 labels of this study may be unreliable.

This clonotype was seen ten or more times. The chain employs TRBV27 and TRBJ1-2, with TRBD1 as a possible D gene (6 bases). Germline lookup yields CDR1 MNHEY and CDR2 SMNVEV (reference sequence). The V end lost 8 bases, the J end lost 4 bases, and 11 bases lay between the germline ends. The CDR3 contains 12 residues. CDR3 in amino acids: CASRGATYGYTF. The CDR3 DNA reads TGTGCCAGCCGGGGGGCCACCTATGGCTACACCTTC.

The CDR3 sequence is CASSKVGRAANTQYF. Written as DNA, the CDR3 is TGTGCCAGCTCCAAAGTCGGGCGAGCGGCAAATACGCAGTATTTT. This chain uses TRBV6-1 with TRBJ2-4, with a tentative D call TRBD2 (5 bases). The J call may be faulty, since TRBJ2-3 better matches the DNA end. Germline V lookup: CDR1 MNHNS, CDR2 SASEGT. CDR3 length: 15 residues.

The chain is built from TRBV12-3 or TRBV12-4 and TRBJ2-1, with 10 bases lining up with TRBD1. V dropped 6 bases and J dropped 4; count of bases not matched to a gene: 3. The CDR3 loop spans 14 amino acids. The CDR3 DNA is TGTGCCAGCAGGGGGACAGGGGATTACAATGAGCAGTTCTTC. It is translated as CASRGTGDYNEQFF.

By frequency in the sample, this clonotype is medium-sized. The chain recombines TRBV6-1 with TRBJ2-1; D remains unclear. Germline-derived CDR1 and CDR2 are MNHNS and SASEGT. There are 13 residues in the CDR3. Deletions cut 3 bases from V and 6 bases from J, with 9 bases between. CDR3 in DNA: TGTGCCAGCAGTGATGGGCAGATCAATGAGCAGTTCTTC. This translates into CASSDGQINEQFF.

This clonotype was counted between two and nine times. This rearrangement joins TRBV6-1 to TRBJ1-2; no reliable D call. CDR3 length: 13 amino acids. Trimming left V 1 base short and J 8 bases short, with 11 bases between. CDR1 and CDR2 from the germline V gene are MNHNS and SASEGT. The CDR3 here is CASSEVSRSGYTF. CDR3 nucleotide sequence: TGTGCCAGCAGTGAAGTTAGTAGGAGCGGCTACACCTTC.

J is TRBJ2-3 and V is TRBV6-5; D unresolved. The germline V gene encodes CDR1 MNHEY and CDR2 SVGAGI. CDR3 length: 13 residues. With 0 bases removed from V and 8 bases from J, the gap between germline ends came to 9 bases. CDR3 sequence reads: CASSYSKATTQYF. The CDR3 DNA reads as TGTGCCAGCAGTTACTCCAAGGCCACTACGCAGTATTTT.

In DNA, the CDR3 is TGTGCCAGCAGTTACTCGGAGGGAAGGGGAAGTTCGTTCTTC. Amino acids: CASSYSEGRGSSFF. The V and J genes are TRBV6-5 and TRBJ2-1; a possible D gene is TRBD2 (6 bases). Trimming removed 0 bases at V and 15 bases at J, with 18 bases between. This CDR3 is built from 14 residues. Germline V gene sequence: CDR1 MNHEY, CDR2 SVGAGI.

There are a few counts of this clonotype. The V and J genes are TRBV7-6 and TRBJ2-1; TRBD1 matches 8 bases. The J call may be incorrect, as the DNA end agrees better with TRBJ2-7. Germline V gives CDR1 SGHVS, CDR2 FNYEAQ. The CDR3 has 16 amino acids. The chain's CDR3 is CASSSEPDGQGYEQYF. DNA for the CDR3: TGTGCCAGCAGCTCAGAACCAGACGGACAGGGCTACGAGCAGTACTTC.